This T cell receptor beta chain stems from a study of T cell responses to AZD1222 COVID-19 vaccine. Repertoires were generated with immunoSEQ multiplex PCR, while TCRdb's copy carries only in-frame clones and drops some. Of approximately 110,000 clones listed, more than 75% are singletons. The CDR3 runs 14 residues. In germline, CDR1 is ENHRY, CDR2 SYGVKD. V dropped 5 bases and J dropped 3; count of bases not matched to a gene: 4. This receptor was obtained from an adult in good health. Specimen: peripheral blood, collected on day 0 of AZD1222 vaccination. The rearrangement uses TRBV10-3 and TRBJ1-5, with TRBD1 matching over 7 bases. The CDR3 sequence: CAISPTGDNQPQHF. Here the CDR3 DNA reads TGTGCCATCAGTCCTACAGGGGACAATCAGCCCCAGCATTTT.